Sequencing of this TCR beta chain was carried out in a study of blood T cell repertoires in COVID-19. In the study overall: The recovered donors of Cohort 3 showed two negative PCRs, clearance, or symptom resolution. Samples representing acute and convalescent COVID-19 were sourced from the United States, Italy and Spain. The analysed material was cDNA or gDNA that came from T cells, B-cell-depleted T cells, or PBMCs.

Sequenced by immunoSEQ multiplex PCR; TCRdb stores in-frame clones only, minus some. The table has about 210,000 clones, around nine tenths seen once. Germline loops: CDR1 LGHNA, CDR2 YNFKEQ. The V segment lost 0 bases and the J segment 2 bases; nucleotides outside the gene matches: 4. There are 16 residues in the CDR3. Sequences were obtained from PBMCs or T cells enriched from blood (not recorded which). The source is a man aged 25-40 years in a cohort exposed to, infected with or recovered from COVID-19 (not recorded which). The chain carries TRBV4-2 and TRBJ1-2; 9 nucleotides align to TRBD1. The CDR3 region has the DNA TGTGCCAGCAGCCAAGAGAGACAGGGGGAAAACTATGGCTACACCTTC. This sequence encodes CASSQERQGENYGYTF.